These T cell receptor beta chains were read from a single sample in a study of PD-1 blockade in mismatch repair-deficient tumors. The protocol was immunoSEQ multiplex PCR, while the TCRdb copy is restricted to in-frame clones and leaves out a portion. The data contain around 100,000 clones, about three quarters of them singletons. The source material was peripheral blood, sampled about 13 months after starting pembrolizumab. The receptors derive from an adult with mismatch repair-deficient cancer. CDR3s include the opening cysteine and the closing phenylalanine or tryptophan. The D gene is left open where the match is weak. Rows may omit the clone size; those that give it use once, few, many or a size class.

V,D,J,size,DNA,CDR3
TRBV2,NA,TRBJ2-1,NA,TGTGCCAGCAGTGAAATGTGGGCCATGAATGAGCAGTTCTTC,CASSEMWAMNEQFF
TRBV6-1,NA,TRBJ2-7,NA,TGTGCCAGCAGTACCTACGAGCAGTACTTC,CASSTYEQYF
TRBV11-3,NA,TRBJ1-1,NA,TGTGCCAGCAGCTTAGATCGTGGGAACACTGAAGCTTTCTTT,CASSLDRGNTEAFF
TRBV6-5,NA,TRBJ1-5,NA,TGTGCCAGCAGGGGTCCCAATCAGCCCCAGCATTTT,CASRGPNQPQHF
TRBV7-2,TRBD2,TRBJ2-1,NA,TGTGCCAGCAGTTCTAGGGCTAGCGGGAACTACAATGAGCAGTTCTTC,CASSSRASGNYNEQFF
TRBV18,TRBD1,TRBJ2-2,NA,TGTGCCAGCTCACCACCCGGACAGGGGGCTTACCCCGGGGAGCTGTTTTTT,CASSPPGQGAYPGELFF
TRBV5-1,NA,TRBJ2-3,few,TGCGCCAGCAGCTTGGGTAGGGGACAGCTTGGCGGGAGAGTTGGCACAGATACGCAGTATTTT,CASSLGRGQLGGRVGTDTQYF
TRBV11-2,NA,TRBJ2-1,once,TGTGCCAGCAGCTCCGCTGTGGGTTTCTACAATGAGCAGTTCTTC,CASSSAVGFYNEQFF
TRBV7-3,TRBD1,TRBJ2-3,NA,TGTGCCAGCAGCTTAACGTCAGGACAGGGCTATACGCAGTATTTT,CASSLTSGQGYTQYF
TRBV25-1,TRBD2,TRBJ2-1,NA,TGTGCCAGCAGTGAATCTGTGGGGGAGGGCTACAATGAGCAGTTCTTC,CASSESVGEGYNEQFF
TRBV29-1,NA,TRBJ1-1,NA,TGCAGCGTAAACGGGAACACTGAAGCTTTCTTT,CSVNGNTEAFF
TRBV5-4,TRBD1,TRBJ1-2,NA,TGTGCCAGCAGCCCAACCGTCGGGACAGGGGCTTGGGGCTACACCTTC,CASSPTVGTGAWGYTF
TRBV30,NA,TRBJ1-1,NA,TGTGCCTGCCAACCAGGAAACGAAGCTTTCTTT,CACQPGNEAFF
TRBV11-3,TRBD2,TRBJ2-1,NA,TGTGCCAGCAGCTATCATAGGACTAGCGGCGAACGGGGTGAGCAGTTCTTC,CASSYHRTSGERGEQFF
TRBV29-1,NA,TRBJ1-1,once,TGCAGCTCCCGGGGAGTCTTGAACACTGAAGCTTTCTTT,CSSRGVLNTEAFF
TRBV6-6,TRBD2,TRBJ2-3,NA,TGTGCCAGCAGGCCGGGACTAGCGGCCACAGATACGCAGTATTTT,CASRPGLAATDTQYF
TRBV5-1,TRBD2,TRBJ2-2,NA,TGCGCCAGCAGTTCGAGACTAGCGGAGAACACCGGGGAGCTGTTTTTT,CASSSRLAENTGELFF
TRBV5-4,TRBD1,TRBJ2-5,NA,TGTGCCAGCAACCAAGCCCCCTCCGGGACAGGGAAAAAAGAGACCCAGTACTTC,CASNQAPSGTGKKETQYF
TRBV6-1,TRBD1,TRBJ1-2,NA,TGTGCCAGCAGTGAGAAGGGGGCTTGGGGCTACACCTTC,CASSEKGAWGYTF
TRBV2,NA,TRBJ2-7,NA,TGTGCCCTCTATGACAGACTCTACGAGCAGTACTTC,CALYDRLYEQYF
TRBV14,NA,TRBJ2-2,NA,TGTGCCAGCAGCCAAGCCACCGGGGAGCTGTTTTTT,CASSQATGELFF
TRBV9,NA,TRBJ1-3,once,TGTGCCAGCAGCGTAGAGGGCGGAAACACCATATATTTT,CASSVEGGNTIYF
TRBV18,TRBD1,TRBJ2-2,NA,TGTGCCAGCTCACCGGGCAGGGGGCGTATCGGGGAGCTGTTTTTT,CASSPGRGRIGELFF
TRBV6-1,NA,TRBJ2-1,NA,TGTGCCTCCGGGAAACTCGCCAACAATGAGCAGTTCTTC,CASGKLANNEQFF
TRBV4-1,TRBD1,TRBJ2-7,NA,TGCGCCAGCAGCCAAGATGGACAGGGGAGTTACGAGCAGTACTTC,CASSQDGQGSYEQYF
TRBV7-8,NA,TRBJ1-1,NA,TGTGCCAGCAGCCTTGACCATAACACTGAAGCTTTCTTT,CASSLDHNTEAFF
TRBV7-6,TRBD2,TRBJ2-1,once,TGTGCCAGCAGCTTATATGCGGGAGGCTACAATGAGCAGTTCTTC,CASSLYAGGYNEQFF
TRBV2,TRBD1,TRBJ1-1,NA,TGTGCCAGCCAGACAGGGCCGAACACTGAAGCTTTCTTT,CASQTGPNTEAFF
TRBV11-1,NA,TRBJ2-7,NA,TGTGCCAGCAGCCTCCATCGCAGGTACGAGCAGTACTTC,CASSLHRRYEQYF
TRBV15,NA,TRBJ2-1,NA,TGTGCCACCAGCAGAGGGTGGGCCTGGGAGCAGTTCTTC,CATSRGWAWEQFF
TRBV7-8,TRBD1,TRBJ1-1,NA,TGTGCCAGCAGCTGGACAGGGATCGGCACTGAAGCTTTCTTT,CASSWTGIGTEAFF
TRBV2,NA,TRBJ1-1,NA,TGTGCTAGCAGTACAGGGAGGACTGAAGCTTTCTTT,CASSTGRTEAFF
TRBV9,NA,TRBJ1-2,NA,TGTGCCAGCAGCGTAGGTATGGGGCTGGCGGGCTACACCTTC,CASSVGMGLAGYTF
TRBV7-3,TRBD2,TRBJ2-7,many,TGTGCCAGCAGCCTCGGGGCGGGAGGTTTCGAGCAGTACTTC,CASSLGAGGFEQYF
TRBV29-1,NA,TRBJ1-1,NA,TGCAGCGGGAGGACATTTCTTGGGACTGAAGCTTTCTTT,CSGRTFLGTEAFF
TRBV5-5,NA,TRBJ1-3,once,TGTGCCAGCAGCTCGGGCGGTTGGGACGTCTCTGGAAACACCATATATTTT,CASSSGGWDVSGNTIYF
TRBV10-1,TRBD2,TRBJ2-2,NA,TGCGCCAGCAGTGCTGCGGGAGTCACCGGGGAGCTGTTTTTT,CASSAAGVTGELFF
TRBV5-1,NA,TRBJ2-5,NA,TGCGCCAGCAGCCCACAGGGCGGAGAGACCCAGTACTTC,CASSPQGGETQYF
TRBV11-2,NA,TRBJ2-5,NA,TGTGCCAGCAGCTTACGGGCCACACACGTAGAGACCCAGTACTTC,CASSLRATHVETQYF